The 10 T cell receptor beta chains given below trace back to one sample, sequenced in a study of T cell changes during pregnancy in multiple sclerosis. Profiled with immunoSEQ multiplex PCR; TCRdb holds only in-frame clones, not every one. The sample carries around 57,000 clones, roughly nine tenths recorded once. The sample was peripheral blood, taken in the first trimester of pregnancy. The source is a female donor with multiple sclerosis, enrolled in a pregnancy study.

The rearrangement links TRBV11-2 to TRBJ2-3, with TRBD2 matching 8 bases. Per the germline V gene, CDR1 is SGHAT and CDR2 is FQNNGV. There are 18 residues in the CDR3. Trimming at V came to 0 bases and at J to 1 base, leaving 9 bases not matched to a gene. For the CDR3, the DNA is TGTGCCAGCAGCTTAGATCTTCACGGGAGGGCAGGCACAGATACGCAGTATTTT. Its protein product is CASSLDLHGRAGTDTQYF.

The genes are TRBV7-3 and TRBJ2-5, with D possibly being TRBD1 (5 bases). The CDR3 contains 13 residues. V gave up 4 bases and J gave up 5 bases, with 11 bases separating them. The V gene's germline CDR1 is SGHTA and CDR2 FQGTGA. The CDR3 reads CASSSRVGETQYF. As DNA, the CDR3 is TGTGCCAGCAGCTCCAGGGTCGGGGAGACCCAGTACTTC.

This clone has just one count. The rearrangement uses TRBV9 and TRBJ1-1; D might be TRBD1 (6 bases). The CDR3 runs to 16 residues. V lost 4 bases and J lost 4, with 20 bases in between. The germline CDR1 and CDR2 sequences are SGDLS and YYNGEE. The CDR3 protein is CASSSGITGRGTEAFF. CDR3 nucleotides: TGTGCCAGCAGCAGCGGCATAACAGGGCGTGGCACTGAAGCTTTCTTT.

The V and J genes are TRBV9 and TRBJ2-5; 9 bases line up with TRBD2. Germline assignment: CDR1 SGDLS and CDR2 YYNGEE. The CDR3 totals 17 residues. V lost 0 bases, J lost 7 bases, and 13 bases stayed unmatched. The CDR3 protein is CASSVEASGAQGATQYF. CDR3 nucleotide sequence: TGTGCCAGCAGCGTAGAGGCTAGCGGGGCCCAAGGAGCGACCCAGTACTTC. The full variable domain, rest sourced from reference TRBV9 and TRBJ2-5, is DSGVTQTPKHLITATGQRVTLRCSPRSGDLSVYWYQQSLDQGLQFLIQYYNGEERAKGNILERFSAQQFPDLHSELNLSSLELGDSALYFCASSVEASGAQGATQYFGPGTRLLVL.

The V call is TRBV5-1, the J call TRBJ2-2; 10 bases line up with TRBD2. This CDR3 region has 17 residues. The germline V gene encodes CDR1 SGHRS and CDR2 YFSETQ. Trimming cost V 0 bases and J 1 base; bases outside gene matches: 3. CDR3 sequence (DNA): TGCGCCAGCAGCTTGGGGTCTAGCGGGAGGAACACCGGGGAGCTGTTTTTT. Protein: CASSLGSSGRNTGELFF.

The V call is TRBV29-1, the J call TRBJ1-2; D gene ambiguous. The CDR3 length is 13 residues. Germline loops: CDR1 SQVTM, CDR2 ANQGSEA. V dropped 5 bases and J dropped 4 bases, with 14 bases sitting between them. CDR3 DNA: TGCAGCGTTTCTGACATCTCAATCTATGGCTACACCTTC. The encoded protein is CSVSDISIYGYTF.

J is TRBJ1-2 and V is TRBV5-1; tentative D call: TRBD1 (6 bases). This CDR3 comprises 14 residues. Looked up from germline, CDR1 is SGHRS and CDR2 is YFSETQ. The V and J ends lost 4 bases and 3 bases respectively, with 13 bases between them. CDR3 amino acids: CASSLMHRDYGYTF. The CDR3 coding sequence is TGCGCCAGCAGCCTCATGCACAGGGACTATGGCTACACCTTC.

The rearrangement uses TRBV12-5 and TRBJ2-5, with a possible D match to TRBD2 (6 bases). The CDR3 runs 13 residues. The germline V and J ends were trimmed by 6 bases and 5 bases, with 13 bases remaining between them. From germline, CDR1 is LGHNT and CDR2 FRNRAP. CDR3 nucleotide sequence: TGTGCTAGTGGCCAGGCGGGGCTCGAGACCCAGTACTTC. Protein: CASGQAGLETQYF.

The count of this clone is one. This chain's CDR3 is CASSQDHRGGYNEQFF. In nucleotides, the CDR3 is TGTGCCAGCAGCCAAGATCACAGGGGCGGCTACAATGAGCAGTTCTTC. J is TRBJ2-1 and V is TRBV4-2; 7 bases are shared with TRBD1. The length of the CDR3 is 16 residues. CDR1 and CDR2 (germline): LGHNA, YNFKEQ. V shed 0 bases and J 3 bases; nucleotides not matched to a gene: 5.

The chain couples TRBV6-1 to TRBJ2-7, with 7 bases identical to TRBD1. The germline V gene has CDR1 MNHNS and CDR2 SASEGT. The CDR3 is 15 residues long. J gave up 2 bases and V 2 bases, and 6 bases lay outside the gene matches. CDR3 sequence reads: CASSETQGVPYEQYF. The CDR3 DNA sequence: TGTGCCAGCAGTGAAACCCAGGGGGTGCCCTACGAGCAGTACTTC.